The 18 T cell receptor beta chains below come from one sample, sequenced in a study of shared clonotypes between healthy human individuals. Clones were read by immunoSEQ multiplex PCR, and TCRdb kept only the in-frame ones, dropping some. The table shows about 1.1 million clones, with around 82% occurring only once. The sequenced sample consisted of memory CD4+ T cells from PBMCs. Subset denoted: CD45RA-negative fraction. The receptors were sampled from a man between 18 and 35 years old in good health. Some clones in this sample may be carry-over from other donors' samples.

V is TRBV5-5 and J is TRBJ2-7; D unresolved. V was pared by 2 bases and J by 7 bases, with 16 bases between. This CDR3 contains 14 residues. Germline lookup yields CDR1 SGHKS and CDR2 YYEKEE (reference sequence). The CDR3 protein is CASSLASVGYEQYF. The CDR3 DNA is TGTGCCAGCAGCTTAGCTTCGGTAGGATATGAGCAGTACTTC.

This clone has at least ten counts. The chain is built from TRBV6-5 and TRBJ2-1, with D hard to call. Trimming pared 0 bases from V and 0 bases from J, leaving 6 bases between. The V gene's germline CDR1 is MNHEY and CDR2 SVGAGI. CDR3 size: 15 residues. The CDR3 sequence is CASSYSGPSYNEQFF. CDR3 DNA sequence: TGTGCCAGCAGTTACTCCGGACCCTCCTACAATGAGCAGTTCTTC.

The V call is TRBV7-8, the J call TRBJ1-5; D gene ambiguous. This CDR3 is 17 amino acids long. Germline CDR1 reads SGHVS; CDR2 reads FQNEAQ. The V end was cut by 1 base, the J end by 7 bases, with 20 bases between. The CDR3 DNA reads TGTGCCAGCAGCTTAGGGCCTAAACCACGGCCATCACAGCCCCAGCATTTT. Protein: CASSLGPKPRPSQPQHF.

The V gene is TRBV18, the J gene TRBJ2-7, with 8 bases matching TRBD2. V shed 3 bases, J shed 2 bases, and the junction held 3 bases outside the gene matches. Germline V gene sequence: CDR1 KGHSH, CDR2 LQKENI. The CDR3 sequence is 14 residues long. CDR3: CASSPRRGAYEQYF. CDR3 DNA: TGTGCCAGCTCACCTAGGCGGGGGGCCTACGAGCAGTACTTC.

This clone was detected once. The CDR3: CASSLDRGREQYF. In nucleotides, the CDR3 is TGTGCCAGCAGTCTTGACAGGGGGCGCGAGCAGTACTTC. V and J are TRBV27 and TRBJ2-7; TRBD1 aligns across 10 bases. Germline assignment: CDR1 MNHEY and CDR2 SMNVEV (reference sequence). This CDR3 has 13 residues. With V trimmed by 5 bases and J by 6 bases, 4 bases remained unmatched.

The chain carries TRBV9 and TRBJ1-3; 7 bases are a match to TRBD1. Germline CDR1 reads SGDLS; CDR2 reads YYNGEE. CDR3 length equals 14 residues. After removal of 3 bases from V and 4 bases from J, the junction contained 4 bases not matched to a gene. The CDR3 here is CASSGGGGGNTIYF. As DNA, the CDR3 is TGTGCCAGCAGCGGAGGGGGCGGAGGAAACACCATATATTTT.

This clone showed up just once. The V gene is TRBV5-1, the J gene TRBJ1-1; no firm D call. The V and J ends lost 5 bases and 5 bases respectively, with 22 bases between them. Germline CDR1 and CDR2: SGHRS and YFSETQ. The CDR3 totals 16 residues. This CDR3 is CASRGPLVLPETEAFF. CDR3 coding DNA: TGCGCCAGCAGAGGCCCCTTGGTGCTTCCGGAGACTGAAGCTTTCTTT.

This sequence joins TRBV27 and TRBJ2-6; 7 bases align to TRBD1. The V segment lost 7 bases and the J segment 0 bases; nucleotides outside the gene matches: 6. The CDR3 has 16 amino acids. In germline, CDR1 is MNHEY, CDR2 SMNVEV (reference sequence). DNA for the CDR3: TGTGCCAGCATGAGACAGGGTCGCTCTGGGGCCAACGTCCTGACTTTC. Residues: CASMRQGRSGANVLTF.

CDR3 sequence (DNA): TGTGCCAGCAGATCAGGGGATTATGGCTACACCTTC. As protein: CASRSGDYGYTF. V is TRBV28 and J is TRBJ1-2, with D possibly TRBD1 on 6 matching bases. V lost 6 bases and J lost 5, with 10 bases in between. The CDR3 runs 12 residues. CDR1 is MDHEN, CDR2 SYDVKM, per germline.

In regard to this clone: Other DNA sequences within the sample encode an identical CDR3. The chain couples TRBV6-6 to TRBJ2-7; D possibly corresponds to TRBD2 (5 bases). This CDR3 is built from 13 residues. Germline CDR1 is MNHNY and CDR2 is SVGAGI (reference sequence). Between the trimmed V and J ends, which lost 0 bases and 4 bases, there was a span of 7 bases. The CDR3 here is CASSYSTGYEQYF. CDR3 in DNA: TGTGCCAGCAGTTACTCGACGGGGTACGAGCAGTACTTC.

CDR3 region: CASSFRQGVDTQYF. The CDR3 coding sequence is TGTGCCAGCAGCTTTAGACAGGGGGTTGATACGCAGTATTTT. This chain connects TRBV11-2 to TRBJ2-3; TRBD1 matches 9 bases. CDR3 length: 14 residues. In germline, CDR1 is SGHAT, CDR2 FQNNGV. J lost 6 bases, V lost 3 bases, and 4 bases had no gene match.

V is TRBV5-1 and J is TRBJ2-1, with 7 bases aligning to TRBD2. Per germline, CDR1 SGHRS and CDR2 YFSETQ. Trimming cost V 5 bases and J 8 bases; bases outside gene matches: 7. The CDR3 contains 13 residues. In DNA, the CDR3 is TGCGCCAGCAGTGCGGGGGTTGTCGATGAGCAGTTCTTC. Translation: CASSAGVVDEQFF.

This clone showed up just a few times. The sample carries other DNA sequences with the same CDR3. V usage is TRBV10-3 and J usage is TRBJ1-5; the D gene is possibly TRBD1 (5 bases). The CDR3 is 14 residues long. The germline CDR1 and CDR2 sequences are ENHRY and SYGVKD. Trimming shortened V by 0 bases and J by 4 bases, and 7 bases separated the two germline ends. CDR3 region: CAISESEGNQPQHF. As DNA, the CDR3 is TGTGCCATCAGTGAGTCGGAGGGGAATCAGCCCCAGCATTTT.

The V call is TRBV30, the J call TRBJ2-1, with 12 bases lining up with TRBD2. The CDR3 loop spans 19 amino acids. Germline trimming cut 3 bases from V and 4 bases from J; bases unmatched to any gene: 16. CDR1 and CDR2 from the germline V gene are GTSNPN and SVGIG (reference sequence). The CDR3 coding sequence is TGTGCCTGGAGAGGTTTTATAGCTAGCGGGAGGGTACCTTACAATGAGCAGTTCTTC. Protein product: CAWRGFIASGRVPYNEQFF.

The chain combines TRBV9 with TRBJ2-5; TRBD2 agrees at 7 bases. Germline trimming cut 0 bases from V and 4 bases from J; bases unmatched to any gene: 9. Germline V lookup: CDR1 SGDLS, CDR2 YYNGEE. There are 16 residues in the CDR3. CDR3 amino acids: CASSVGLVAGGETQYF. The CDR3, as DNA: TGTGCCAGCAGCGTAGGATTAGTAGCGGGTGGAGAGACCCAGTACTTC. Drawing the rest from reference TRBV9 and TRBJ2-5, the complete variable domain is DSGVTQTPKHLITATGQRVTLRCSPRSGDLSVYWYQQSLDQGLQFLIQYYNGEERAKGNILERFSAQQFPDLHSELNLSSLELGDSALYFCASSVGLVAGGETQYFGPGTRLLVL.

V usage is TRBV28 and J usage is TRBJ2-2; D uncertain. The CDR3 contains 12 residues. With 9 bases removed from V and 6 bases from J, the gap between germline ends came to 11 bases. Germline lookup yields CDR1 MDHEN and CDR2 SYDVKM. This chain's CDR3 is CASQEPAGELFF. CDR3 bases: TGTGCCAGTCAGGAACCCGCCGGGGAGCTGTTTTTT.

The chain couples TRBV11-2 to TRBJ2-1; no clear D gene. The CDR3 is 13 amino acids. The V and J ends lost 0 bases and 3 bases respectively, with 3 bases between them. Germline CDR1 and CDR2: SGHAT and FQNNGV. The DNA for the CDR3 is TGTGCCAGCAGCTTAGACGTCTACAATGAGCAGTTCTTC. Its translation is CASSLDVYNEQFF.

V and J are TRBV11-1 and TRBJ2-3; 7 nucleotides align to TRBD2. The V segment lost 3 bases and the J segment 9 bases; nucleotides outside the gene matches: 12. Germline CDR1 and CDR2: SGHAT and FQDESV (reference sequence). The CDR3 consists of 15 residues. CDR3 residues: CASSFRASGGSTQYF. The CDR3 coding sequence is TGTGCCAGCAGCTTTCGGGCTAGCGGTGGTTCGACGCAGTATTTT.